The T cell receptor beta chain under discussion was sequenced for a study of T cell responses to AZD1222 COVID-19 vaccine. The study's findings and limits: Sampling captured repertoires only after the peak T cell response. Mapped onto spike, vaccine-associated CD4 TCRs spanned it and were dominant at 160-218 and 743-854. In the spike-specific TCR repertoire, nearly half reportedly target unmutated variant regions.

In its sample, this clone was seen once. The antigen is unknown. The V and J ends lost 4 bases and 4 bases respectively, with 11 bases between them. The CDR3 is 13 amino acids. Germline V gives CDR1 SGHDT, CDR2 YYEEEE. The table came from immunoSEQ multiplex PCR; TCRdb's copy has only in-frame clones and leaves some out. The sample carries 100,000 to 150,000 clones, about nine tenths recorded once. It was second doses at about 4 or about 12 weeks that were pooled. The sequencing here drew on peripheral blood, taken 28 days after the second AZD1222 dose. The chain links TRBV5-6 to TRBJ1-2, with D possibly matching TRBD1 (6 bases). This sequence originates from an adult who received the AZD1222 COVID-19 vaccine. This chain's CDR3 is CASSAEDSYGYTF. The CDR3, as DNA: TGTGCCAGCAGCGCGGAGGACAGCTATGGCTACACCTTC.